This T cell receptor (beta chain) was identified in a study of blood T cell repertoires in COVID-19. Study at large: PBMCs, B-cell-depleted T cells, or T cells provided the cDNA or gDNA that made up the material.

The CDR3 covers 16 residues. J gave up 2 bases and V 6 bases, and 11 bases lay outside the gene matches. CDR1 MNHEY and CDR2 SMNVEV come from the germline V gene (reference sequence). This clone was seen once. TCRdb keeps only in-frame clones here, not all; method: immunoSEQ multiplex PCR. The sample shows about 250,000 clones, roughly 80% of them seen only once. This sequence was found in a woman of 80 years or more with acute or convalescent COVID-19. The sequencing input was peripheral blood. The J gene is TRBJ2-3, the V gene TRBV27; TRBD2 matches at 7 bases. The CDR3 region has the DNA TGTGCCAGCAGCCTAAGGCGGAGCGGGGCCACAGATACGCAGTATTTT. This gives the protein CASSLRRSGATDTQYF.